Listed here are 30 T cell receptor beta chains from one sample, sequenced in a study of shared clonotypes between healthy human individuals. Positively selected for CCR7, the CD45RO-negative cells used as naive CD8 cells excluded terminally differentiated effector memory CD45RA+ cells. Assay used: immunoSEQ multiplex PCR; TCRdb lists only in-frame clones, some missing. The data show about 2.1 million clones, 93% seen once. Sequencing was performed on naive CD8+ T cells from PBMCs. These receptor sequences come from a man between 18 and 29 years old in good health. Some clones in this sample may be carry-over from other donors' samples.

Of note for this clone: Other DNA sequences in the same sample also yield this CDR3. V and J are TRBV7-8 and TRBJ1-1; 7 positions match TRBD1. Per the germline V gene, CDR1 is SGHVS and CDR2 is FQNEAQ. Germline trimming cut 5 bases from V and 2 bases from J; bases unmatched to any gene: 8. The CDR3 totals 15 residues. CDR3 DNA sequence: TGTGCCAGCAGCCCGAGACAGGGCGTTAACACTGAAGCTTTCTTT. This translates into CASSPRQGVNTEAFF.

About this clone itself: This sample includes further DNA sequences coding for the same CDR3. The genes are TRBV27 and TRBJ2-7, with 9 bases aligning to TRBD2. V gave up 2 bases and J gave up 4 bases; unmatched junction bases: 9. Germline values: CDR1 MNHEY, CDR2 SMNVEV (reference sequence). The CDR3 contains 16 residues. The CDR3 DNA reads TGTGCCAGCAGTTTAATCGGTAGCGGGAGTGGGTACGAGCAGTACTTC. Translated, it gives CASSLIGSGSGYEQYF.

The rearrangement uses TRBV19 and TRBJ1-5; tentatively, D is TRBD1 (6 bases). The CDR3 length is 15 residues. V lost 6 bases, J lost 5 bases, and 17 bases lay in between. CDR1 is LNHDA and CDR2 is SQIVND in the germline V gene (reference sequence). The CDR3 spells CASSTKDSNHQPQHF. In DNA form, the CDR3 reads TGTGCCAGTAGCACCAAGGACAGTAATCATCAGCCCCAGCATTTT.

The V and J genes are TRBV9 and TRBJ2-7, with D possibly being TRBD2 (6 bases). V shed 0 bases and J shed 3 bases, with 13 bases lying between them. The CDR3 spans 15 residues. CDR1 and CDR2 from the germline V gene are SGDLS and YYNGEE. CDR3 coding DNA: TGTGCCAGCAGCGTAGGGTCGGACTACAACTACGAGCAGTACTTC. This translates into CASSVGSDYNYEQYF.

The genes are TRBV23-1 and TRBJ2-7; 8 nucleotides match TRBD2. TRBV23-1 is treated as an ORF (open reading frame) with a function not yet certain. J lost 0 bases, V lost 3 bases, and 10 bases had no gene match. CDR3 length: 17 residues. In DNA, the CDR3 is TGCGCCAGCAGTCAGCTAACTAGCGGCAGAGGCTCCTACGAGCAGTACTTC. Protein product: CASSQLTSGRGSYEQYF.

The rearrangement uses TRBV27 and TRBJ2-3; 8 bases align to TRBD1. The CDR3 is 17 amino acids. With V trimmed by 4 bases and J by 2 bases, 11 bases remained unmatched. Germline CDR1 reads MNHEY; CDR2 reads SMNVEV (reference sequence). Here the CDR3 DNA reads TGTGCCAGCAGTTCTCTTAGAGGACAGGGCGACACAGATACGCAGTATTTT. Protein: CASSSLRGQGDTDTQYF.

The V call is TRBV7-2, the J call TRBJ2-1; D remains ambiguous. The CDR3 covers 13 residues. Germline CDR1 and CDR2: SGHTA and FQGNSA. V lost 1 base and J lost 3, with 4 bases in between. This CDR3 reads CASSLVVYNEQFF. For the CDR3, the DNA is TGTGCCAGCAGCTTAGTCGTCTACAATGAGCAGTTCTTC.

The chain carries TRBV19 and TRBJ1-1; D perhaps matches TRBD1 (5 bases). Germline V gene sequence: CDR1 LNHDA, CDR2 SQIVND (reference sequence). CDR3 size: 14 residues. V was cut by 6 bases and J by 1 base, with 12 bases left in between. The CDR3 coding sequence is TGTGCCAGTAGCCCTGGGGGAGAGAACACTGAAGCTTTCTTT. Translation gives CASSPGGENTEAFF.

The chain uses TRBV6-5 and TRBJ1-2; 10 bases align to TRBD1. Trimming cost V 7 bases and J 8 bases; bases outside gene matches: 13. The V gene's germline CDR1 is MNHEY and CDR2 SVGAGI. This CDR3 contains 15 residues. The CDR3 sequence: CASTVRTGTGEGYTF. Here the CDR3 DNA reads TGTGCCAGCACCGTACGAACCGGGACAGGGGAAGGCTACACCTTC.

The V and J genes are TRBV28 and TRBJ2-7, with D perhaps TRBD1 (6 bases). Trimming took off 4 bases at V and 4 bases at J, with 17 bases between the two ends. CDR3 length: 15 amino acids. Germline V CDR1 and CDR2: MDHEN, SYDVKM. The CDR3 reads CASSSEDRDDYEQYF. In DNA form, the CDR3 reads TGTGCCAGCAGTTCAGAGGACAGAGACGATTACGAGCAGTACTTC.

The chain combines TRBV6-1 with TRBJ1-4, with TRBD1 as a possible D gene (5 bases). From germline, CDR1 is MNHNS and CDR2 SASEGT. Trimming shortened V by 2 bases and J by 2 bases, and 15 bases separated the two germline ends. The CDR3 is 17 amino acids. The CDR3 loop is CASSESAGSLTNEKLFF. CDR3 DNA sequence: TGTGCCAGCAGTGAATCGGCAGGGAGTTTGACTAATGAAAAACTGTTTTTT.

Concerning this clone: Other DNA sequences in the same sample also yield this CDR3. The rearrangement joins TRBV11-2 to TRBJ2-7; no definite D call. CDR1 and CDR2 (germline): SGHAT, FQNNGV. Trimming pared 5 bases from V and 3 bases from J, leaving 11 bases between. This CDR3 has 13 residues. CDR3 sequence: CASSLGRVYEQYF. The CDR3 DNA reads TGTGCCAGCAGCCTAGGCCGGGTCTACGAGCAGTACTTC.

Worth noting for this clone: This sample also contains other DNA sequences that code for the same CDR3. The chain uses TRBV27 and TRBJ2-7; no firm D call. Germline V gives CDR1 MNHEY, CDR2 SMNVEV (reference sequence). The V end was cut by 2 bases, the J end by 2 bases, with 10 bases between. The CDR3 consists of 14 residues. CDR3 in amino acids: CASSLIAGPYEQYF. CDR3 nucleotide sequence: TGTGCCAGCAGTTTAATCGCTGGACCCTACGAGCAGTACTTC.

The chain couples TRBV6-1 to TRBJ2-3; 10 nucleotides line up with TRBD1. Per germline, CDR1 MNHNS and CDR2 SASEGT. After removal of 2 bases from V and 5 bases from J, the junction contained 7 bases not matched to a gene. CDR3 length: 16 residues. The chain's CDR3 is CASSEIGTGALDTQYF. CDR3 DNA: TGTGCCAGCAGTGAAATCGGGACAGGGGCCCTAGATACGCAGTATTTT.

This clone has a single count. Written as DNA, the CDR3 is TGTGCCAGCTCACCATTCGGACAGGGGGCTTTCGAGCAGTACTTC. Translation gives CASSPFGQGAFEQYF. The chain links TRBV18 to TRBJ2-7; 11 bases map to TRBD1. Germline trimming cut 2 bases from V and 6 bases from J; bases unmatched to any gene: 6. This CDR3 has 15 residues. CDR1 is KGHSH, CDR2 LQKENI, per germline. Full variable domain (missing parts from reference TRBV18 and TRBJ2-7): NAGVMQNPRHLVRRRGQEARLRCSPMKGHSHVYWYRQLPEEGLKFMVYLQKENIIDESGMPKERFSAEFPKEGPSILRIQQVVRGDSAAYFCASSPFGQGAFEQYFGPGTRLTVT.

With respect to this clone: The sample has other DNA sequences that encode this CDR3 too. The chain recombines TRBV28 with TRBJ1-5; D unclear. Germline loops: CDR1 MDHEN, CDR2 SYDVKM. The CDR3 is 11 amino acids. The ends were cut back, 6 bases at V and 4 bases at J, with 4 bases in the middle. The CDR3 here is CASSRNQPQHF. For the CDR3, the DNA is TGTGCCAGCAGCCGTAATCAGCCCCAGCATTTT.

Of note for this clone: Other DNA sequences in this specimen translate into the identical CDR3. The CDR3 sequence is CASSPFGSSYEQYF. CDR3 in DNA: TGTGCCAGCTCCCCTTTTGGTAGCTCCTACGAGCAGTACTTC. The genes are TRBV9 and TRBJ2-7; D ambiguous. Germline CDR1 SGDLS, CDR2 YYNGEE. The CDR3 length is 14 residues. With 7 bases removed from V and 0 bases from J, the gap between germline ends came to 14 bases.

This chain links TRBV18 with TRBJ2-1; unclear D gene. From germline, CDR1 is KGHSH and CDR2 LQKENI. The CDR3 is made up of 14 amino acids. Trimming removed 4 bases at V and 6 bases at J, with 13 bases between. The CDR3 bases are TGTGCCAGCTCACTCGCTCCGGCGGCCAATGAGCAGTTCTTC. It translates to CASSLAPAANEQFF. Looking up the rest from reference TRBV18 and TRBJ2-1 gives the full variable domain: NAGVMQNPRHLVRRRGQEARLRCSPMKGHSHVYWYRQLPEEGLKFMVYLQKENIIDESGMPKERFSAEFPKEGPSILRIQQVVRGDSAAYFCASSLAPAANEQFFGPGTRLTVL.

This sequence joins TRBV7-8 and TRBJ2-7; D possibly corresponds to TRBD1 (5 bases). The V gene's germline CDR1 is SGHVS and CDR2 FQNEAQ. The CDR3 totals 16 residues. V was cut by 2 bases and J by 3 bases, with 17 bases left in between. The chain's CDR3 is CASSLFRGRTNYEQYF. CDR3 in DNA: TGTGCCAGCAGCTTATTTAGGGGCAGGACGAACTACGAGCAGTACTTC. Supplemented by reference TRBV7-8 and TRBJ2-7, the full variable domain reads GAGVSQSPRYKVAKRGQDVALRCDPISGHVSLFWYQQALGQGPEFLTYFQNEAQLDKSGLPSDRFFAERPEGSVSTLKIQRTQQEDSAVYLCASSLFRGRTNYEQYFGPGTRLTVT.

The genes are TRBV7-8 and TRBJ1-1; weak D call: TRBD1 (6 bases). CDR1 and CDR2 from the germline V gene are SGHVS and FQNEAQ. Trimming removed 10 bases from V and 0 bases from J, with 12 bases in between. This CDR3 spans 13 amino acids. The CDR3 spells CATTGRMNTEAFF. CDR3 DNA: TGTGCCACGACAGGACGGATGAACACTGAAGCTTTCTTT.

The rearrangement joins TRBV5-1 to TRBJ1-4, with 10 bases matching TRBD1. The V gene end was trimmed by 4 bases and the J gene end by 5 bases; junction bases not matched to a gene: 5. This CDR3 has 15 amino acids. Germline CDR1 is SGHRS and CDR2 is YFSETQ. CDR3 DNA sequence: TGCGCCAGCAGCGACGGGACAGGGGCAAATGAAAAACTGTTTTTT. This translates into CASSDGTGANEKLFF. The variable domain in full, completed from reference TRBV5-1 and TRBJ1-4, reads KAGVTQTPRYLIKTRGQQVTLSCSPISGHRSVSWYQQTPGQGLQFLFEYFSETQRNKGNFPGRFSGRQFSNSRSEMNVSTLELGDSALYLCASSDGTGANEKLFFGSGTQLSVL.

V and J are TRBV27 and TRBJ2-3; 8 nucleotides align to TRBD1. Per germline, CDR1 MNHEY and CDR2 SMNVEV (reference sequence). Unmatched junction bases numbered 12, after V lost 8 bases and J lost 2 bases. This CDR3 has 16 residues. CDR3 residues: CASRQPGQEFTDTQYF. The CDR3 nucleotides are TGTGCCAGCCGCCAGCCGGGACAGGAATTCACAGATACGCAGTATTTT.

The genes are TRBV7-9 and TRBJ1-2, with unresolved D. The V end lost 2 bases, the J end lost 4 bases, and 17 bases lay between the germline ends. Germline V gene sequence: CDR1 SEHNR, CDR2 FQNEAQ (reference sequence). The CDR3 covers 16 residues. CDR3 sequence: CASSLSLAGSSYGYTF. The CDR3 DNA is TGTGCCAGCAGCTTAAGTCTTGCGGGCTCCAGCTATGGCTACACCTTC.

This chain uses TRBV7-2 with TRBJ2-7; D possibly corresponds to TRBD2 (5 bases). The CDR3 is 16 residues long. The germline gives CDR1 SGHTA, CDR2 FQGNSA. The germline V and J ends were trimmed by 1 base and 2 bases, with 15 bases remaining between them. CDR3 amino acids: CASSLGWSGSPYEQYF. The CDR3 DNA sequence: TGTGCCAGCAGCTTAGGGTGGAGTGGGAGTCCCTACGAGCAGTACTTC.

The chain recombines TRBV11-2 with TRBJ2-1, with TRBD2 matching over 7 bases. V lost 1 base, J lost 2 bases, and 5 bases stayed unmatched. The CDR3 covers 16 residues. CDR1 is SGHAT, CDR2 FQNNGV, per germline. The CDR3 protein is CASSLGGGPTYNEQFF. CDR3 nucleotides: TGTGCCAGCAGCTTAGGGGGGGGACCAACCTACAATGAGCAGTTCTTC.

The chain couples TRBV5-1 to TRBJ1-1; TRBD1 agrees at 8 bases. CDR3 size: 15 residues. With V trimmed by 0 bases and J by 6 bases, 7 bases remained unmatched. Germline lookup yields CDR1 SGHRS and CDR2 YFSETQ. The CDR3 DNA follows: TGCGCCAGCAGCTTGGCTCTGACAGGGGCATCTGAAGCTTTCTTT. It encodes CASSLALTGASEAFF.

As to this clone: The same CDR3 is also encoded by other DNA sequences in this sample. The chain links TRBV7-9 to TRBJ1-5; D gene uncertain. The CDR3 runs to 12 residues. V was clipped by 6 bases and J by 7 bases, with 10 bases between them. The V gene's germline CDR1 is SEHNR and CDR2 FQNEAQ (reference sequence). The CDR3 DNA reads as TGTGCCAGCAGTCCCGGAGGGCAGCCCCAGCATTTT. It yields the protein CASSPGGQPQHF. Variable domain in full (rest from reference TRBV7-9 and TRBJ1-5): DTGVSQNPRHKITKRGQNVTFRCDPISEHNRLYWYRQTLGQGPEFLTYFQNEAQLEKSRLLSDRFSAERPKGSFSTLEIQRTEQGDSAMYLCASSPGGQPQHFGDGTRLSIL.

With respect to this clone: Additional DNA sequences in this sample encode the identical CDR3. This chain connects TRBV25-1 to TRBJ2-7, with D unclear. The CDR3 has 11 amino acids. V was clipped by 4 bases and J by 3 bases, with 4 bases between them. From germline, CDR1 is MGHDK and CDR2 SYGVNS. This chain's CDR3 is CASSGFYEQYF. CDR3 DNA sequence: TGTGCCAGCAGTGGATTCTACGAGCAGTACTTC.

The V gene is TRBV4-1, the J gene TRBJ2-7; 7 nucleotides line up with TRBD1. V lost 4 bases and J lost 2; bases outside the gene matches: 8. This CDR3 has 15 amino acids. Germline loops: CDR1 MGHRA, CDR2 YSYEKL. CDR3 region: CASSPTGNRPYEQYF. The CDR3 coding sequence is TGCGCCAGCAGCCCGACAGGGAATAGGCCCTACGAGCAGTACTTC.

The chain uses TRBV7-6 and TRBJ2-5; 8 bases match TRBD2. CDR1 is SGHVS and CDR2 is FNYEAQ in the germline V gene. The CDR3 is 16 amino acids. Trimming removed 2 bases from V and 1 base from J; junction bases left unmatched: 6. The CDR3 DNA reads as TGTGCCAGCAGCTTATGGGCGGGAGGCTCCCAAGAGACCCAGTACTTC. Protein product: CASSLWAGGSQETQYF.